The next 28 T cell receptor beta chains were all read from a single sample in a study of cytomegalovirus exposure and HLA in healthy donors. The PCR made use of 60 Vbeta and 13 Jbeta primers. Generated by immunoSEQ multiplex PCR, the TCRdb table keeps only in-frame clones and is missing some. The repertoire holds fewer than 200,000 clones, with 75% as singletons. Sequenced: PBMCs. These receptors all stem from a male donor in good health and CMV-seronegative.

The chain combines TRBV2 with TRBJ1-3, with D tentatively TRBD1 (6 bases). Trimming pared 5 bases from V and 6 bases from J, leaving 17 bases between. CDR3 length: 15 amino acids. Germline V CDR1 and CDR2: SNHLY, FYNNEI. Here the CDR3 DNA reads TGTGCCAGCAGTCCACAGGGTTTAGTGGCAAACACCATATATTTT. This encodes CASSPQGLVANTIYF.

The gene calls are TRBV11-3 and TRBJ1-1; D might be TRBD1 (5 bases). Germline values: CDR1 SGHNT, CDR2 YENEEA. The CDR3 runs 13 residues. The V and J ends lost 4 bases and 1 base respectively, with 7 bases between them. CDR3 bases: TGTGCCAGCAGCTCTACAGGGAACACTGAAGCTTTCTTT. Its protein product is CASSSTGNTEAFF. The full variable domain, rest sourced from reference TRBV11-3 and TRBJ1-1, is EAGVVQSPRYKIIEKKQPVAFWCNPISGHNTLYWYLQNLGQGPELLIRYENEEAVDDSQLPKDRFSAERLKGVDSTLKIQPAELGDSAVYLCASSSTGNTEAFFGQGTRLTVV.

The chain combines TRBV2 with TRBJ2-1; 7 nucleotides agree with TRBD2. The CDR3 is 17 residues long. The germline V gene has CDR1 SNHLY and CDR2 FYNNEI. V lost 3 bases, J lost 6 bases, and 14 bases stayed unmatched. The CDR3 DNA reads as TGTGCCAGCAGTGATTTTGGGTGGGAGGGCACGGTCAATGAGCAGTTCTTC. This sequence encodes CASSDFGWEGTVNEQFF.

V is TRBV7-9 and J is TRBJ1-3; D is unclear. This CDR3 is 15 amino acids long. The germline V gene encodes CDR1 SEHNR and CDR2 FQNEAQ (reference sequence). Trimming took 1 base from V and 0 from J, leaving 7 bases between them. The CDR3 is CASSLGGASGNTIYF. The CDR3 DNA reads as TGTGCCAGCAGCTTAGGGGGAGCCTCTGGAAACACCATATATTTT. Variable domain in full (rest from reference TRBV7-9 and TRBJ1-3): DTGVSQNPRHKITKRGQNVTFRCDPISEHNRLYWYRQTLGQGPEFLTYFQNEAQLEKSRLLSDRFSAERPKGSFSTLEIQRTEQGDSAMYLCASSLGGASGNTIYFGEGSWLTVV.

This chain connects TRBV18 to TRBJ1-1; unclear D gene. This CDR3 has 14 residues. Germline values: CDR1 KGHSH, CDR2 LQKENI. V was cut by 4 bases and J by 7 bases, with 16 bases left in between. CDR3 in amino acids: CASSRLGRILEAFF. DNA of the CDR3: TGTGCCAGCTCACGACTAGGACGGATTCTTGAAGCTTTCTTT. The complete variable domain, with remaining parts taken from reference TRBV18 and TRBJ1-1, reads NAGVMQNPRHLVRRRGQEARLRCSPMKGHSHVYWYRQLPEEGLKFMVYLQKENIIDESGMPKERFSAEFPKEGPSILRIQQVVRGDSAAYFCASSRLGRILEAFFGQGTRLTVV.

The chain joins TRBV7-6 to TRBJ2-3, with no clear D. The CDR3 spans 12 residues. V was shortened by 2 bases and J by 5 bases, with 5 bases between the two germline ends. Germline V lookup: CDR1 SGHVS, CDR2 FNYEAQ. The CDR3 DNA follows: TGTGCCAGCAGCTTATCGGGAGATACGCAGTATTTT. It encodes CASSLSGDTQYF.

The chain recombines TRBV6-5 with TRBJ1-5; maybe TRBD1 (5 bases). The CDR3 is 14 residues long. Germline CDR1 MNHEY, CDR2 SVGAGI. The V and J ends lost 6 bases and 5 bases respectively, with 14 bases between them. CDR3 region: CASSRQGGDQPQHF. CDR3 DNA: TGTGCCAGCAGCCGCCAGGGAGGGGATCAGCCCCAGCATTTT.

The rearrangement joins TRBV7-6 to TRBJ2-3; TRBD1 agrees at 9 bases. In germline, CDR1 is SGHVS, CDR2 FNYEAQ. There are 15 residues in the CDR3. The J segment lost 2 bases and the V segment lost 4 bases, leaving 4 bases of the junction unmatched. The CDR3 DNA follows: TGTGCCAGCAGCTCAACAGGGGGCCCCACAGATACGCAGTATTTT. Residues: CASSSTGGPTDTQYF.

The chain uses TRBV28 and TRBJ2-7; unclear D gene. Per the germline V gene, CDR1 is MDHEN and CDR2 is SYDVKM. CDR3 length: 12 residues. V lost 5 bases and J lost 0, with 5 bases in between. The CDR3 bases are TGTGCCAGCAGTATCCTCTCCTACGAGCAGTACTTC. It encodes CASSILSYEQYF.

Of note for this clone: This specimen includes other DNA sequences encoding the same CDR3. In nucleotides, the CDR3 is TGCGCCAGCAGCTTGGCCGGTGACACAGATACGCAGTATTTT. Translating gives CASSLAGDTDTQYF. The V and J genes are TRBV5-1 and TRBJ2-3; D is undetermined. There are 14 residues in the CDR3. CDR1 SGHRS and CDR2 YFSETQ come from the germline V gene. The V and J ends lost 0 bases and 2 bases respectively, with 7 bases between them.

This sequence joins TRBV4-2 and TRBJ1-4, with D possibly being TRBD1 (6 bases). Trimming removed 0 bases at V and 8 bases at J, with 13 bases between. There are 15 residues in the CDR3. The V gene's germline CDR1 is LGHNA and CDR2 YNFKEQ. The CDR3 region has the DNA TGTGCCAGCAGCCAAGAATGGGGGCCCGAAGAAAAACTGTTTTTT. It codes for CASSQEWGPEEKLFF.

V usage is TRBV2 and J usage is TRBJ2-7; 12 bases map to TRBD2. The V segment lost 9 bases and the J segment 5 bases; nucleotides outside the gene matches: 8. This CDR3 has 14 residues. CDR1 and CDR2 (germline): SNHLY, FYNNEI. In nucleotides, the CDR3 is TGTGCCAGTGCCCTCCGGACTAGCGGGAACGAGCAGTACTTC. This gives the protein CASALRTSGNEQYF.

The chain has TRBV5-1 and TRBJ2-5; 9 nucleotides align to TRBD2. V trimming: 3 bases; J trimming: 0 bases; junction bases outside the gene matches: 0. CDR1 and CDR2 from the germline V gene are SGHRS and YFSETQ. This CDR3 comprises 14 residues. The CDR3 nucleotides read TGCGCCAGCAGCTCTAGCGGGAACCAAGAGACCCAGTACTTC. Translation gives CASSSSGNQETQYF.

This clone turned up a few times. The V call is TRBV2, the J call TRBJ1-5, with D tentatively TRBD1 (5 bases). Germline V gene lookup returns CDR1 SNHLY and CDR2 FYNNEI. The CDR3 has 12 residues. Trimming shortened V by 7 bases and J by 7 bases, and 11 bases separated the two germline ends. For the CDR3, the DNA is TGTGCCAGCACGGGGGAGAGGCAGCCCCAGCATTTT. Translating it yields CASTGERQPQHF.

This clone was seen a few times. For the CDR3, the DNA is TGCAGCGTTGGAGGTCAGGGGTCCAGGGGGCTCCAAGAGACCCAGTACTTC. Translation gives CSVGGQGSRGLQETQYF. The J gene is TRBJ2-5, the V gene TRBV29-1; the match to TRBD1 covers 8 bases. Trimming cost V 4 bases and J 1 base; bases outside gene matches: 14. Germline V gene data show CDR1 as SQVTM and CDR2 as ANQGSEA. The CDR3 totals 17 residues.

The chain employs TRBV9 and TRBJ1-2; D is possibly TRBD1 (5 bases). Germline-derived CDR1 and CDR2 are SGDLS and YYNGEE. V dropped 4 bases and J dropped 3 bases, with 13 bases sitting between them. The CDR3 is 14 residues long. In nucleotides, the CDR3 is TGTGCCAGCAGCCCCGGGGGGAGCGACTATGGCTACACCTTC. Protein: CASSPGGSDYGYTF.

The gene calls are TRBV25-1 and TRBJ2-2, with 16 bases that match TRBD2. The J segment lost 4 bases and the V segment lost 7 bases, leaving 3 bases of the junction unmatched. CDR1 MGHDK and CDR2 SYGVNS come from the germline V gene. This CDR3 is 16 amino acids long. This CDR3 is CASKGLAGGSTGELFF. CDR3 nucleotide sequence: TGTGCCAGCAAGGGACTAGCGGGAGGGAGCACCGGGGAGCTGTTTTTT.

This clone was seen only once. This rearrangement joins TRBV15 to TRBJ1-4; D is unresolved. This CDR3 is built from 15 residues. Trimming cost V 1 base and J 5 bases, with 11 bases left between them. Per the germline V gene, CDR1 is LNHNV and CDR2 is YYDKDF (reference sequence). The CDR3 coding sequence is TGTGCCACCAGCAGAGGAGGTGAGCGGAATGAAAAACTGTTTTTT. Translation gives CATSRGGERNEKLFF.

J is TRBJ1-5 and V is TRBV10-1; 7 bases map to TRBD1. Germline values: CDR1 WNHNN, CDR2 SYGVQD (reference sequence). V was pared by 11 bases and J by 1 base, with 17 bases of the junction left unmatched. The CDR3 is 17 amino acids. The CDR3 sequence: CAGSGTEKVVSNQPQHF. The CDR3 bases are TGCGCCGGTTCCGGGACAGAGAAGGTGGTAAGCAATCAGCCCCAGCATTTT.

The chain uses TRBV7-3 and TRBJ2-1; the D gene is possibly TRBD1 (6 bases). The germline CDR1 and CDR2 sequences are SGHTA and FQGTGA. Trimming shortened V by 4 bases and J by 9 bases, and 22 bases separated the two germline ends. The CDR3 contains 16 residues. CDR3 region: CASSSNREQGSREQFF. Here the CDR3 DNA reads TGTGCCAGCAGCTCCAATCGCGAACAGGGATCGCGTGAGCAGTTCTTC.

V is TRBV19 and J is TRBJ1-3; no clear D gene. Trimming cost V 10 bases and J 3 bases, with 10 bases left between them. CDR3 size: 12 residues. Germline V gene lookup returns CDR1 LNHDA and CDR2 SQIVND (reference sequence). The CDR3 bases are TGTGCCACCCAGAATGATGGAAACACCATATATTTT. It encodes CATQNDGNTIYF.

As DNA, the CDR3 is TGTGCCAGCAGCTTAGTAGCGGGAGTCTACGAGCAGTACTTC. Its translation is CASSLVAGVYEQYF. The V gene is TRBV7-2, the J gene TRBJ2-7, with 9 bases fitting TRBD2. Germline V gene data show CDR1 as SGHTA and CDR2 as FQGNSA. V was pared by 1 base and J by 3 bases, with 1 base of the junction left unmatched. The CDR3 runs to 14 residues.

The chain joins TRBV11-2 to TRBJ1-1; D is possibly TRBD1 (6 bases). Looked up from germline, CDR1 is SGHAT and CDR2 is FQNNGV. V lost 0 bases and J lost 3, with 8 bases in between. The CDR3 consists of 14 residues. For the CDR3, the DNA is TGTGCCAGCAGCTTAGAAGGGGGGGACACTGAAGCTTTCTTT. This sequence encodes CASSLEGGDTEAFF.

On this clone: The same CDR3 is also encoded by other DNA sequences in this sample. V gene TRBV11-2 combines with J gene TRBJ2-7, with 11 bases aligning to TRBD2. V dropped 5 bases and J dropped 1; count of bases not matched to a gene: 1. The CDR3 sequence is 14 residues long. Germline V gene sequence: CDR1 SGHAT, CDR2 FQNNGV. The CDR3 nucleotides read TGTGCCAGCAGCCGACTAGCGGGGTCCTACGAGCAGTACTTC. This codes for CASSRLAGSYEQYF. The full variable domain, its missing parts supplied by reference TRBV11-2 and TRBJ2-7, is EAGVAQSPRYKIIEKRQSVAFWCNPISGHATLYWYQQILGQGPKLLIQFQNNGVVDDSQLPKDRFSAERLKGVDSTLKIQPAKLEDSAVYLCASSRLAGSYEQYFGPGTRLTVT.

V is TRBV5-1 and J is TRBJ2-3; TRBD1 matches at 9 bases. The CDR3 loop spans 15 amino acids. Germline V gene lookup returns CDR1 SGHRS and CDR2 YFSETQ. The V gene end was trimmed by 2 bases and the J gene end by 1 base; junction bases not matched to a gene: 2. The CDR3 reads CASSFTGGGTDTQYF. The CDR3 nucleotides are TGCGCCAGCAGCTTCACAGGGGGCGGCACAGATACGCAGTATTTT.

The chain employs TRBV7-2 and TRBJ1-5; D unresolved. CDR1 SGHTA and CDR2 FQGNSA come from the germline V gene. V lost 5 bases and J 6 bases, leaving 11 bases between the germline ends. The length of the CDR3 is 13 residues. The CDR3 sequence: CASSPGVAQPQHF. The CDR3 DNA follows: TGTGCCAGCAGCCCCGGGGTGGCTCAGCCCCAGCATTTT. The full variable domain, with the rest looked up from reference TRBV7-2 and TRBJ1-5, is GAGVSQSPSNKVTEKGKDVELRCDPISGHTALYWYRQSLGQGLEFLIYFQGNSAPDKSGLPSDRFSAERTGGSVSTLTIQRTQQEDSAVYLCASSPGVAQPQHFGDGTRLSIL.

This clone was observed once. This chain uses TRBV7-9 with TRBJ1-4, with no clear D. Germline loops: CDR1 SEHNR, CDR2 FQNEAQ (reference sequence). Between the trimmed V and J ends, which lost 1 base and 5 bases, there was a span of 11 bases. This CDR3 has 15 residues. The CDR3 protein is CASSLGASANEKLFF. DNA for the CDR3: TGTGCCAGCAGCTTAGGGGCCAGTGCCAATGAAAAACTGTTTTTT.

The V call is TRBV18, the J call TRBJ2-3; 9 nucleotides align to TRBD2. From germline, CDR1 is KGHSH and CDR2 LQKENI. This CDR3 has 14 residues. Germline trimming cut 5 bases from V and 7 bases from J; bases unmatched to any gene: 7. CDR3 bases: TGTGCCAGCTCAAGGCGGGGGGGTCAGAATACGCAGTATTTT. Translated: CASSRRGGQNTQYF.